The clone carrying this TCR beta chain was seen more than once but under ten times. Its antigen is undetermined. The data were obtained in a study of early T cells in non-severe SARS-CoV-2 infection. Looking at the study overall: Sequencing of unsorted whole blood was done on bulk RNA, leaving chains unpaired.

Unique molecular identifiers were attached to individual cDNA molecules. TCRdb itself ran the 5' RACE reads through MiXCR, one entry per CDR3 protein. Among tens of thousands of distinct CDR3 sequences listed, under 15% were seen once. Study-wide points: In VDJdb matching, anti-spike CD8 responses were favored while private and CD4 specificities went missing.

The CDR3 is made up of 14 amino acids. In germline, CDR1 is DFQATT, CDR2 SNEGSKA (reference sequence). V shed 1 base, J shed 5 bases, and the junction held 4 bases outside the gene matches. The clonotype originates from an adult who was a healthcare worker with PCR-confirmed SARS-CoV-2 infection or an uninfected control (not recorded which). The chain links TRBV20-1 to TRBJ2-3, with 9 bases that match TRBD2. Sequenced sample: whole blood. In nucleotides, the CDR3 is TGCAGTGCTAGAGCTAGCGGGATAGTAGATACGCAGTATTTT. Amino acid sequence: CSARASGIVDTQYF.